This entry features one T cell receptor (beta chain) sequence. Antigen: not known. The data belong to a study of T-cell memory formation after mild COVID-19. Study-level points and caveats: CD4+ bias marked clones expanding day 15 to 37, unlike balanced contracting clones.

Trimming took 3 bases from V and 3 from J; bases not matched to a gene: 9. CDR3 length: 16 amino acids. Germline loops: CDR1 LGHDT, CDR2 YNNKEL (reference sequence). Via MiXCR, TCRdb re-called the 5' RACE reads, giving one row per CDR3 protein. The sample lists roughly 310,000 distinct CDR3 sequences, around 15% occurring once. This chain joins TRBV3-1 and TRBJ2-3; 7 bases align to TRBD2. The sequence was obtained from a man between 18 and 35 years old who had mild COVID-19 (a few samples of this study predate the infection). Cell type and time point are not known. The specimen was PBMCs or a T cell subset sorted from them (not recorded which). CDR3 residues: CASSHHGGGGTDTQYF. CDR3 DNA sequence: TGTGCCAGCAGCCACCATGGCGGGGGAGGGACAGATACGCAGTATTTT.